One sample yielded the 31 T cell receptor beta chains listed below, sequenced in a study of Tregs in tolerant kidney transplant recipients. Related graft donors supplied nonmyeloablative bone marrow transplants, and mixed chimerism was transient. Profiling relied on immunoSEQ multiplex PCR, and the TCRdb table lists in-frame clones only, not all of them. The repertoire shows about 23,000 clones; the top ten hold 4.1%. The sample was CD4+ T cells from blood (PBMCs), taken 6 months after the transplant. These receptors were collected from a human patient who received a combined kidney and bone marrow transplant. Some T cells may be supplied by the graft donor.

A word on this clone: Read sequence stops 3 residues before the CDR3 end, and the germline J gene provides the missing end. This rearrangement joins TRBV5-1 to TRBJ2-2; 11 nucleotides line up with TRBD1. V dropped 5 bases and J dropped 4; count of bases not matched to a gene: 4. Looked up from germline, CDR1 is SGHRS and CDR2 is YFSETQ. The CDR3 runs to 15 residues. The sequenced part of the CDR3 DNA is TGCGCCAGCAGGCCCGGGACAGGGGGCACCGGGGAG. This encodes CASRPGTGGTGE. The full CDR3 protein is CASRPGTGGTGELFF.

About this clone itself: The missing CDR3 end, 3 residues past where the read stops, is filled in from the germline J gene. The chain carries TRBV18 and TRBJ1-1; 8 nucleotides line up with TRBD1. The germline gives CDR1 KGHSH, CDR2 LQKENI. The J segment lost 3 bases and the V segment lost 6 bases, leaving 6 bases of the junction unmatched. This CDR3 region has 14 residues. The part of the CDR3 DNA that was read is TGTGCCAGCTCCCTAACAGGGGGGGACACTGAA. Translation gives CASSLTGGDTE. The entire CDR3 sequence reads CASSLTGGDTEAFF.

Concerning this clone itself: The read ends 3 residues shy of where the CDR3 ends; the end is completed using the germline J gene. J is TRBJ2-7 and V is TRBV20-1; TRBD1 matches 9 bases. J was trimmed by 5 bases and V by 7 bases; bases with no gene match: 3. The CDR3 runs 11 residues. Germline values: CDR1 DFQATT, CDR2 SNEGSKA (reference sequence). CDR3 sequence reads: CSGGQGNEQYF. The CDR3 bases that were read are TGCAGTGGGGGACAGGGCAACGAG.

Points on this clone: Read data end 3 residues before the CDR3 end; the end is taken from the germline J gene. The J gene is TRBJ2-7, the V gene TRBV19; the match to TRBD2 covers 13 bases. Losses at the gene ends were 5 bases for V and 4 bases for J; bases not matched to a gene: 2. CDR3 length: 14 amino acids. Germline V gives CDR1 LNHDA, CDR2 SQIVND (reference sequence). CDR3 sequence: CASSRTSGRYEQYF. The covered CDR3 bases are TGTGCCAGTAGTCGGACTAGCGGGAGATACGAG.

As to this clone: The read is 3 residues too short to cover the CDR3 end, so that end is filled in from the germline J gene. V and J are TRBV7-8 and TRBJ2-5; 8 bases fit TRBD1. The CDR3 has 16 residues. Unmatched junction bases numbered 14, after V lost 4 bases and J lost 7 bases. Germline CDR1 SGHVS, CDR2 FQNEAQ. The CDR3 region is CASSSDRGQGPGTQYF. The sequenced CDR3 bases are TGTGCCAGCAGCTCCGACAGGGGCCAGGGTCCAGGGACC.

To note about this clone: The read terminates 3 residues before the CDR3 end, so the remaining end is supplied by the germline J gene. The gene calls are TRBV29-1 and TRBJ1-5; 8 positions agree with TRBD1. J was trimmed by 2 bases and V by 6 bases; bases with no gene match: 3. Germline values: CDR1 SQVTM, CDR2 ANQGSEA. The CDR3 is 13 residues long. CDR3 region: CSVGQGRNQPQHF. The CDR3 DNA, read in part, is TGCAGCGTCGGACAGGGACGCAATCAGCCC.

As to this clone: The read halts 3 residues ahead of the CDR3 end, with the missing end drawn from the germline J gene. The rearrangement uses TRBV10-1 and TRBJ1-5; D remains unclear. The germline V gene has CDR1 WNHNN and CDR2 SYGVQD (reference sequence). CDR3 size: 13 residues. V was trimmed by 5 bases and J by 0 bases, leaving 5 bases between them. CDR3 bases read: TGCGCCAGCAGTTTAAATAGCAATCAGCCC. Its protein product is CASSLNSNQP. The whole CDR3 sequence is CASSLNSNQPQHF.

About this clone itself: Read data end 3 residues before the CDR3 end; the end is taken from the germline J gene. V usage is TRBV5-6 and J usage is TRBJ2-7; D call uncertain. The V gene lost 0 bases and the J gene lost 2 bases, with 9 bases spanning the gap. CDR3 size: 14 residues. Germline values: CDR1 SGHDT, CDR2 YYEEEE. The part of the CDR3 DNA that was read is TGTGCCAGCAGCTTGGCACGGGTAGCCTACGAG. This codes for CASSLARVAYE. The whole CDR3 region reads CASSLARVAYEQYF.

In the case of this clone: From the germline J gene comes the end of the CDR3, since the read stops 3 residues before it. V usage is TRBV18 and J usage is TRBJ2-7, with D perhaps matching TRBD1 (5 bases). The CDR3 has 14 amino acids. Germline V gene data show CDR1 as KGHSH and CDR2 as LQKENI. The V end was cut by 3 bases, the J end by 2 bases, with 11 bases between. CDR3 loop: CASSPGQGTYEQYF. The CDR3 bases that were read are TGTGCCAGCTCACCGGGGCAGGGAACCTACGAG.

With regard to this clone: With the read ending 3 residues before the CDR3 end, the germline J gene is used to fill in that end. The chain recombines TRBV5-4 with TRBJ2-4; D is uncertain. Trimming cost V 0 bases and J 7 bases, with 5 bases left between them. The length of the CDR3 is 12 residues. Germline V gene lookup returns CDR1 SGHNT and CDR2 YYREEE (reference sequence). The sequenced part of the CDR3 DNA is TGTGCCAGCAGCTTGGGGGCCAACATT. The encoded protein is CASSLGANI. The entire CDR3 protein is CASSLGANIQYF.

Of note for this clone: The DNA ends 3 residues before the CDR3 does, and the rest of the CDR3 is filled in from the germline J gene. The gene calls are TRBV10-3 and TRBJ2-3; the match to TRBD2 covers 13 bases. The CDR3 sequence is 17 residues long. The germline gives CDR1 ENHRY, CDR2 SYGVKD. Trimming removed 4 bases from V and 5 bases from J; junction bases left unmatched: 9. CDR3 residues: CAISGGTSGIGGDTQYF. The CDR3 bases that were read are TGTGCCATCAGTGGGGGGACTAGCGGGATCGGCGGAGATACG.

Worth noting for this clone: The CDR3 end falls 3 residues outside the read, so it is completed with the germline J gene. The genes are TRBV20-1 and TRBJ2-3; D unclear. Germline V lookup: CDR1 DFQATT, CDR2 SNEGSKA (reference sequence). Trimming took off 3 bases at V and 2 bases at J, with 15 bases between the two ends. This CDR3 is 15 amino acids long. CDR3 sequence reads: CSARLLTPLTDTQYF. CDR3 DNA, as far as it was read: TGCAGTGCTAGGCTTCTGACTCCTCTCACAGATACG.

Comment on this clone: The observed sequence ends 3 residues before the CDR3 terminus, with the missing tail filled in from the germline J gene. The V and J genes are TRBV19 and TRBJ1-2; D is possibly TRBD1 (5 bases). CDR3 length equals 13 residues. Germline lookup yields CDR1 LNHDA and CDR2 SQIVND (reference sequence). Trimming pared 4 bases from V and 3 bases from J, leaving 9 bases between. CDR3 protein: CASSKGRDYGYTF. The covered CDR3 bases are TGTGCCAGTAGTAAAGGCAGGGACTATGGC. Complete variable domain (other parts from reference TRBV19 and TRBJ1-2): DGGITQSPKYLFRKEGQNVTLSCEQNLNHDAMYWYRQDPGQGLRLIYYSQIVNDFQKGDIAEGYSVSREKKESFPLTVTSAQKNPTAFYLCASSKGRDYGYTFGSGTRLTVV.

About this clone itself: Read data end 3 residues before the CDR3 end; the end is taken from the germline J gene. The chain carries TRBV11-2 and TRBJ2-3, with unresolved D. The V and J ends lost 3 bases and 0 bases respectively, with 7 bases between them. The CDR3 contains 14 residues. Looked up from germline, CDR1 is SGHAT and CDR2 is FQNNGV. Partial CDR3 DNA: TGTGCCAGCAGCTTCACAAAGAGCACAGATACG. Protein product: CASSFTKSTDT. The complete CDR3 protein is CASSFTKSTDTQYF.

Notes on this clone: The read ends 3 residues before the CDR3 terminus; that terminus is restored from the germline J gene. This chain uses TRBV19 with TRBJ1-5, with 8 nucleotides matching TRBD1. Per germline, CDR1 LNHDA and CDR2 SQIVND (reference sequence). CDR3 length: 14 residues. The ends lost 3 bases at V and 6 bases at J; junction bases unmatched: 4. The CDR3 is CASSITGGGQPQHF. CDR3 DNA (partial): TGTGCCAGTAGTATTACAGGGGGTGGTCAGCCC.

In the case of this clone: Read coverage stops 3 residues before the CDR3 terminus; the germline J gene supplies the remainder. This chain links TRBV5-5 with TRBJ2-3; possibly TRBD1 for D (6 bases). The CDR3 runs 15 residues. Germline V lookup: CDR1 SGHKS, CDR2 YYEKEE (reference sequence). CDR3 amino acids: CASSYRTDHSDTQYF. The covered CDR3 bases are TGTGCCAGCAGCTACCGGACAGACCACTCCGACACG.

Details on this clone: Read coverage stops 3 residues before the CDR3 terminus; the germline J gene supplies the remainder. This rearrangement joins TRBV11-2 to TRBJ1-1, with TRBD1 as a possible D gene (5 bases). Trimming took 6 bases from V and 2 from J, leaving 10 bases between them. This CDR3 is 13 amino acids long. The germline CDR1 and CDR2 sequences are SGHAT and FQNNGV. The sequenced CDR3 bases are TGTGCCAGCAGGTTACAGGATAACACTGAA. Translation: CASRLQDNTE. The CDR3 in full is CASRLQDNTEAFF.

On this clone itself: The observed sequence ends 3 residues before the CDR3 terminus, with the missing tail filled in from the germline J gene. J is TRBJ2-1 and V is TRBV2; 9 bases align to TRBD2. Germline CDR1 is SNHLY and CDR2 is FYNNEI. The CDR3 contains 15 residues. V shed 1 base and J 8 bases; nucleotides not matched to a gene: 6. The CDR3 here is CASSEGSGRSDEQFF. The sequenced CDR3 bases are TGTGCCAGCAGTGAAGGGAGCGGGAGGTCGGATGAG.

Of note for this clone: The read terminates 3 residues ahead of where the CDR3 ends, so the germline J gene completes it. This sequence joins TRBV7-8 and TRBJ2-4; 11 bases are shared with TRBD2. V trimming: 4 bases; J trimming: 0 bases; junction bases outside the gene matches: 8. CDR3 length: 18 amino acids. CDR1 SGHVS and CDR2 FQNEAQ come from the germline V gene. The CDR3: CASSSNPLAGVAKNIQYF. CDR3 DNA, as far as it was read: TGTGCCAGCAGCTCTAACCCACTAGCGGGAGTAGCCAAAAACATT.

CDR3 residues: CAIGAAGSSLREQYF. The covered CDR3 bases are TGTGCCATCGGGGCGGCAGGGTCCTCCCTTCGCGAG. The chain links TRBV10-3 to TRBJ2-7; possibly TRBD1 for D (5 bases). Read data end 3 residues before the CDR3 end; the end is taken from the germline J gene. Per the germline V gene, CDR1 is ENHRY and CDR2 is SYGVKD. The germline V and J ends were trimmed by 8 bases and 6 bases, with 23 bases remaining between them. The CDR3 contains 15 residues.

Details on this clone: The CDR3 end falls 3 residues outside the read, so it is completed with the germline J gene. J is TRBJ2-5 and V is TRBV2, with D perhaps TRBD1 (7 bases). V was cut by 0 bases and J by 5 bases, with 10 bases left in between. In germline, CDR1 is SNHLY, CDR2 FYNNEI. The CDR3 has 14 amino acids. This CDR3 is CASSEAAGGETQYF. Partial CDR3 DNA: TGTGCCAGCAGTGAAGCGGCAGGGGGGGAGACC.

Worth noting for this clone: The read ends 3 residues before the CDR3 terminus; that terminus is restored from the germline J gene. V is TRBV5-8 and J is TRBJ1-2, with 9 bases identical to TRBD1. The germline gives CDR1 SGHTS, CDR2 YDEGEE. This CDR3 is built from 14 residues. With V trimmed by 5 bases and J by 4 bases, 6 bases remained unmatched. This CDR3 reads CASRRGQGSYGYTF. The CDR3 bases that were read are TGTGCCAGCAGACGAGGACAGGGGAGCTATGGC.

In regard to this clone: The read ends 3 residues early relative to the CDR3; the germline J gene fills the gap. The chain uses TRBV7-2 and TRBJ2-1, with TRBD1 matching over 8 bases. Per the germline V gene, CDR1 is SGHTA and CDR2 is FQGNSA. This CDR3 comprises 13 residues. Unmatched junction bases numbered 4, after V lost 5 bases and J lost 7 bases. Partial CDR3 DNA: TGTGCCAGCAGCCCAGGACAGGGAAATGAG. Amino acids: CASSPGQGNE. The whole CDR3 region reads CASSPGQGNEQFF.

For this clone: The CDR3 goes on 3 residues after the read ends, and that part is filled in from the germline J gene. The rearrangement links TRBV10-1 to TRBJ2-1; tentative D call: TRBD1 (6 bases). CDR1 and CDR2 from the germline V gene are WNHNN and SYGVQD (reference sequence). The CDR3 runs to 14 residues. V was clipped by 8 bases and J by 7 bases, with 18 bases between them. Partial CDR3 DNA: TGCGCCAGCTCCTTCAGTCCGACAGGAAATGAG. Translating gives CASSFSPTGNE. The complete CDR3 reads CASSFSPTGNEQFF.

About this clone itself: Sequencing ends 3 residues short of the CDR3 end; the germline J gene provides the rest. The chain couples TRBV2 to TRBJ2-2; either TRBD1 or TRBD2 may supply D (7 bases each). Germline V CDR1 and CDR2: SNHLY, FYNNEI. The CDR3 is 18 residues long. V was shortened by 0 bases and J by 0 bases, with 14 bases between the two germline ends. CDR3 DNA, as far as it was read: TGTGCCAGCAGTGAAGCTTGGGGAGGGGGCCCGAACACCGGGGAG. It codes for CASSEAWGGGPNTGE. The CDR3 as a whole reads CASSEAWGGGPNTGELFF.

This CDR3 reads CASSSYSEQYF. The CDR3 DNA, read in part, is TGTGCCAGCAGCTCCTACAGCGAG. The rearrangement uses TRBV5-6 and TRBJ2-7, with D unclear. The sequence runs out 3 residues before the end of the CDR3; the remainder is reconstructed from the germline J gene. Trimming took off 3 bases at V and 6 bases at J, with 7 bases between the two ends. This CDR3 is 11 amino acids long. Germline V gives CDR1 SGHDT, CDR2 YYEEEE.

For this clone: The CDR3 end falls 3 residues outside the read, so it is completed with the germline J gene. The V gene is TRBV7-9, the J gene TRBJ2-3; D may be TRBD1 or TRBD2 (5 bases each). Germline loops: CDR1 SEHNR, CDR2 FQNEAQ (reference sequence). This CDR3 comprises 14 residues. Between the trimmed V and J ends, which lost 1 base and 3 bases, there was a span of 8 bases. CDR3 residues: CASSLGGATDTQYF. CDR3 bases read: TGTGCCAGCAGCTTAGGAGGGGCGACAGATACG.

Comments on this clone: At one end the junction does not follow the germline gene, possibly because of a read error. Read sequence stops 3 residues before the CDR3 end, and the germline J gene provides the missing end. This chain uses TRBV29-1 with TRBJ1-6, with TRBD1 as a possible D gene (5 bases). CDR1 SQVTM and CDR2 ANQGSEA come from the germline V gene. The CDR3 consists of 13 residues. This CDR3 reads CSVMTDLNSPLHF. The sequenced CDR3 bases are TGCAGCGTTATGACAGATCTCAATTCGCCC.

On this clone: Coverage ceases 3 residues before the CDR3 finishes, and the germline J gene fills in the end. V is TRBV5-1 and J is TRBJ2-7, with D uncertain. The CDR3 length is 13 residues. Germline V gives CDR1 SGHRS, CDR2 YFSETQ. Trimming took off 0 bases at V and 2 bases at J, with 6 bases between the two ends. The sequenced CDR3 bases are TGCGCCAGCAGCTTGGTTACAGCCTACGAG. Amino acid sequence: CASSLVTAYE. The full CDR3 protein is CASSLVTAYEQYF.

As to this clone: The CDR3 extends 3 residues past the end of the read, so its final part is completed from the germline J gene. The chain links TRBV18 to TRBJ2-7; 11 bases are shared with TRBD1. CDR1 is KGHSH and CDR2 is LQKENI in the germline V gene. This CDR3 comprises 15 residues. J was trimmed by 0 bases and V by 3 bases; bases with no gene match: 1. CDR3 residues: CASSPGTGGSYEQYF. The sequenced CDR3 bases are TGTGCCAGCTCACCCGGGACAGGGGGCTCCTACGAG.

Of note for this clone: Coverage ceases 3 residues before the CDR3 finishes, and the germline J gene fills in the end. This chain uses TRBV10-3 with TRBJ2-7; D is possibly TRBD2 (6 bases). The CDR3 spans 15 residues. Germline lookup yields CDR1 ENHRY and CDR2 SYGVKD. With 3 bases removed from V and 3 bases from J, the gap between germline ends came to 15 bases. CDR3 sequence: CAISDGSGWGYEQYF. The CDR3 bases that were read are TGTGCCATCAGTGACGGGAGCGGTTGGGGCTACGAG.